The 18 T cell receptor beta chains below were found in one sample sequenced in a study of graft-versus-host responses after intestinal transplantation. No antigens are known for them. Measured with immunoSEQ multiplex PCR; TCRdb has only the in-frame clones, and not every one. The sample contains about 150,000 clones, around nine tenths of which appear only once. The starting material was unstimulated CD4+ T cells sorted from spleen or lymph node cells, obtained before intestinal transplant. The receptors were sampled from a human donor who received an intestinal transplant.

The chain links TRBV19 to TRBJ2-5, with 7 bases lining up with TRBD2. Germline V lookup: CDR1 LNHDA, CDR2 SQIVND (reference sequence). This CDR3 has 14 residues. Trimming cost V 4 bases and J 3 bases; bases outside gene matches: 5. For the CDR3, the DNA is TGTGCCAGTAGTACCCACGGGGGGAAAGAGACCCAGTACTTC. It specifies CASSTHGGKETQYF. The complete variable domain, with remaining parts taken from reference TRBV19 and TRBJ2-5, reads DGGITQSPKYLFRKEGQNVTLSCEQNLNHDAMYWYRQDPGQGLRLIYYSQIVNDFQKGDIAEGYSVSREKKESFPLTVTSAQKNPTAFYLCASSTHGGKETQYFGPGTRLLVL.

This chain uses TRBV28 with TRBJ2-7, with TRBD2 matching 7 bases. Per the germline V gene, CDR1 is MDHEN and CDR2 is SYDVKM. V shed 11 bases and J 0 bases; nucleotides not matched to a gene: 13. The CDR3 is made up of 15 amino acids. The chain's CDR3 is CAGGGEGPNSYEQYF. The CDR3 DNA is TGTGCCGGGGGAGGGGAGGGACCTAACTCCTACGAGCAGTACTTC.

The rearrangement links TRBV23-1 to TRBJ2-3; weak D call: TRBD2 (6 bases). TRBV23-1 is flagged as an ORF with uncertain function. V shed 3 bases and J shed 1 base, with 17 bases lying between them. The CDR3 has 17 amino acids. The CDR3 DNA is TGCGCCAGCAGTCAGAAACGGACTAACGGGGGCACAGATACGCAGTATTTT. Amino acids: CASSQKRTNGGTDTQYF.

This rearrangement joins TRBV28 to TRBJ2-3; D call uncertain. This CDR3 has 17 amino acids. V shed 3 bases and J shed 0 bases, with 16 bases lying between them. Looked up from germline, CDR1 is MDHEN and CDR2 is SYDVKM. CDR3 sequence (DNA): TGTGCCAGCAGTTTGAATCCCGGAAGGGCTAGCACAGATACGCAGTATTTT. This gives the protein CASSLNPGRASTDTQYF. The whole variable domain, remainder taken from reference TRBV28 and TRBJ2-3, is DVKVTQSSRYLVKRTGEKVFLECVQDMDHENMFWYRQDPGLGLRLIYFSYDVKMKEKGDIPEGYSVSREKKERFSLILESASTNQTSMYLCASSLNPGRASTDTQYFGPGTRLTVL.

CDR3 protein: CASSLLAGDEQFF. CDR3 nucleotide sequence: TGCGCCAGCAGCTTGCTAGCGGGAGATGAGCAGTTCTTC. The chain uses TRBV5-1 and TRBJ2-1; 10 bases are a match to TRBD2. The trim removed 1 base at V and 8 bases at J, leaving 0 bases unmatched. In germline, CDR1 is SGHRS, CDR2 YFSETQ. There are 13 residues in the CDR3. Full variable domain (missing parts from reference TRBV5-1 and TRBJ2-1): KAGVTQTPRYLIKTRGQQVTLSCSPISGHRSVSWYQQTPGQGLQFLFEYFSETQRNKGNFPGRFSGRQFSNSRSEMNVSTLELGDSALYLCASSLLAGDEQFFGPGTRLTVL.

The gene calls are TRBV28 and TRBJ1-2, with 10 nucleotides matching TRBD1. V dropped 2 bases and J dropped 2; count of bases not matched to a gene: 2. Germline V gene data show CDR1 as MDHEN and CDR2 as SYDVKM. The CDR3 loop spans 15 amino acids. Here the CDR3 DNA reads TGTGCCAGCAGTTTAGCGGGACAGGGGAACTATGGCTACACCTTC. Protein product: CASSLAGQGNYGYTF.

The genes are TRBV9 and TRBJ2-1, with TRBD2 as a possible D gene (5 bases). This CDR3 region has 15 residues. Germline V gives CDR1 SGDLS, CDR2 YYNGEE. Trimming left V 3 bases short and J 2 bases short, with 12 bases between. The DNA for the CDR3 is TGTGCCAGCAGCGCTCGAGACTACACCTACAATGAGCAGTTCTTC. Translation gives CASSARDYTYNEQFF.

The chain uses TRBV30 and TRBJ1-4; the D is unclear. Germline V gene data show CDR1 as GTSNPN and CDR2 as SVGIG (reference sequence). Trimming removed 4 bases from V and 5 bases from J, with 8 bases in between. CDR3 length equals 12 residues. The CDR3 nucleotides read TGTGCCTGGACCGGTGTCAATGAAAAACTGTTTTTT. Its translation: CAWTGVNEKLFF. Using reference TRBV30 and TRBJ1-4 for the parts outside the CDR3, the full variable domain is SQTIHQWPATLVQPVGSPLSLECTVEGTSNPNLYWYRQAAGRGLQLLFYSVGIGQISSEVPQNLSASRPQDRQFILSSKKLLLSDSGFYLCAWTGVNEKLFFGSGTQLSVL.

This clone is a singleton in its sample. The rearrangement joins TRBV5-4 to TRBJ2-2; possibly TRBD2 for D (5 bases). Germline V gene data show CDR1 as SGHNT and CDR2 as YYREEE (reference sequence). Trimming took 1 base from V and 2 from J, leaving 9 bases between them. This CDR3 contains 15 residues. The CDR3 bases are TGTGCCAGCAGCTTGCTGCCGGGAAACACCGGGGAGCTGTTTTTT. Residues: CASSLLPGNTGELFF.

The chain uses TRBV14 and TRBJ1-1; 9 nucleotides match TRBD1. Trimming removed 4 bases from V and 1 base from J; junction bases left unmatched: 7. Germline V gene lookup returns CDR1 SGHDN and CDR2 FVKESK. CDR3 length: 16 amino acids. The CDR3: CASSLQGALGNTEAFF. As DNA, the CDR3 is TGTGCCAGCAGCCTACAGGGGGCTCTTGGGAACACTGAAGCTTTCTTT. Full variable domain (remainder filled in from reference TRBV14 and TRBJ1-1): EAGVTQFPSHSVIEKGQTVTLRCDPISGHDNLYWYRRVMGKEIKFLLHFVKESKQDESGMPNNRFLAERTGGTYSTLKVQPAELEDSGVYFCASSLQGALGNTEAFFGQGTRLTVV.

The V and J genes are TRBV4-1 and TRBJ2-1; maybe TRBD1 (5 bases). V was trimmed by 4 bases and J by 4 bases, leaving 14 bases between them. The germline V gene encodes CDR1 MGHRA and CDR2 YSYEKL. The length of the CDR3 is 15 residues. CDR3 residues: CASSRDLGPYNEQFF. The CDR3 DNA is TGCGCCAGCAGCCGTGACTTGGGGCCATACAATGAGCAGTTCTTC.

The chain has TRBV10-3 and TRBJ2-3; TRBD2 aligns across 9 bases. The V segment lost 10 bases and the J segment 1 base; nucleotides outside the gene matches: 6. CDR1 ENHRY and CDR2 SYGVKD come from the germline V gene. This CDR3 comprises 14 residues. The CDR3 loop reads CATKGTSRTDTQYF. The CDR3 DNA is TGTGCCACCAAGGGGACTAGCCGCACAGATACGCAGTATTTT.

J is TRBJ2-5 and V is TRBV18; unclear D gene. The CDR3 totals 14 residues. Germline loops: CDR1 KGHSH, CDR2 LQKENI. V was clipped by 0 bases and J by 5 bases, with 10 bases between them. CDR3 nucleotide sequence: TGTGCCAGCTCACCACCGTCGTTAATGGAGACCCAGTACTTC. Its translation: CASSPPSLMETQYF. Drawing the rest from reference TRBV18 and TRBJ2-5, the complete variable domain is NAGVMQNPRHLVRRRGQEARLRCSPMKGHSHVYWYRQLPEEGLKFMVYLQKENIIDESGMPKERFSAEFPKEGPSILRIQQVVRGDSAAYFCASSPPSLMETQYFGPGTRLLVL.

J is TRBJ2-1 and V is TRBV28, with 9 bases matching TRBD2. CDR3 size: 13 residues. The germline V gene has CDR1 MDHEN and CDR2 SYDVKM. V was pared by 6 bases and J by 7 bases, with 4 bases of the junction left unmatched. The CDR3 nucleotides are TGTGCCAGCAGGCTTAGCGGGAGAAATGAGCAGTTCTTC. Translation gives CASRLSGRNEQFF.

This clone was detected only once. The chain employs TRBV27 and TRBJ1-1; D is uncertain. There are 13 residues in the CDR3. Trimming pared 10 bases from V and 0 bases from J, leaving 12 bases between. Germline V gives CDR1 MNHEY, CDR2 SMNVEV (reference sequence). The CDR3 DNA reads TGTGCCACTAGCGGGTTCATGAACACTGAAGCTTTCTTT. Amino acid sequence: CATSGFMNTEAFF.

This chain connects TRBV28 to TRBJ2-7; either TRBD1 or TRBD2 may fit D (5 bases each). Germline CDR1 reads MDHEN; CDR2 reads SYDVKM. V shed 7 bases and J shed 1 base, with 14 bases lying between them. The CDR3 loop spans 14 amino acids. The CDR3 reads CASTRDGPSYEQYF. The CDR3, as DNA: TGTGCCAGCACTCGGGACGGCCCATCCTACGAGCAGTACTTC.

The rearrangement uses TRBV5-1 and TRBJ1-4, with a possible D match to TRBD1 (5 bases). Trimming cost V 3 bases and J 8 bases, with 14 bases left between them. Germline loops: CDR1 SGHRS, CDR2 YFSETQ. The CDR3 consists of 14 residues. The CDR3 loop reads CASSWDLEREKLFF. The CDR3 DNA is TGCGCCAGCAGCTGGGACCTGGAGAGAGAAAAACTGTTTTTT.

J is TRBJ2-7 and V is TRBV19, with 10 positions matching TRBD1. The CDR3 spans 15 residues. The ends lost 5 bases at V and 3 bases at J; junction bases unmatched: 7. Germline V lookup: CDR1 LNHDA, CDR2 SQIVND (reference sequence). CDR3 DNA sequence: TGTGCCAGTAGTCATCACCGGGACAGGGGCTACGAGCAGTACTTC. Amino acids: CASSHHRDRGYEQYF.